The entry below describes one T cell receptor beta chain. Participants spanned ages roughly 18 to 90 years and resided in 20 to 30 US areas. Cohorts were determined from participant-reported clinical history. TCRdb keeps only in-frame clones here, not all; method: immunoSEQ multiplex PCR. The sample holds more than 350,000 clones, roughly 88% seen once. The sample comes from a study of blood T cell repertoires in COVID-19. Study at large: T cells, B-cell-depleted T cells, or PBMCs supplied cDNA or gDNA.

The sequenced sample consisted of PBMCs or T cells enriched from blood (not recorded which). The TCR was taken from a woman between 18 and 29 years old who had been exposed to COVID-19.

The chain's CDR3 is CASSLAGGRKKETQYF. In DNA, the CDR3 is TGCGCCAGCAGCTTGGCCGGCGGGAGAAAGAAAGAGACCCAGTACTTC. This chain links TRBV5-1 with TRBJ2-5; 7 bases match TRBD2. The CDR3 has 16 amino acids. Trimming removed 0 bases from V and 3 bases from J; junction bases left unmatched: 8. Per the germline V gene, CDR1 is SGHRS and CDR2 is YFSETQ.